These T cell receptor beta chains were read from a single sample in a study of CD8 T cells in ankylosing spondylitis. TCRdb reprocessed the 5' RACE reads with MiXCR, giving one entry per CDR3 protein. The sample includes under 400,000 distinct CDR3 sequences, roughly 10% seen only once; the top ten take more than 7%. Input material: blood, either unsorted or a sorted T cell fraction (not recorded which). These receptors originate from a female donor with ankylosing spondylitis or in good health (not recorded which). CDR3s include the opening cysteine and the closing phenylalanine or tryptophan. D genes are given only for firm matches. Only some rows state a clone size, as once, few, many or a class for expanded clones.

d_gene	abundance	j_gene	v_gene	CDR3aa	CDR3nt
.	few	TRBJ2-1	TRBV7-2	CASSLTGRGPYNEQFF	TGTGCCAGCAGCTTAACGGGGCGCGGTCCCTACAATGAGCAGTTCTTC
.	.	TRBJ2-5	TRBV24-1	CATSDLSVTSNQETQYF	TGTGCCACCAGTGATTTGTCTGTGACTAGTAATCAGGAGACCCAGTACTTC
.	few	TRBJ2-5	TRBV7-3	CASSLEGSRETQYF	TGTGCCAGCAGCTTAGAGGGTAGTAGAGAGACCCAGTACTTC
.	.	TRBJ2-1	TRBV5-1	CASRLVGGKENEQFF	TGCGCCAGCAGATTGGTAGGGGGGAAGGAGAATGAGCAGTTCTTC
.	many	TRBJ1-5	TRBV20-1	CSARPRGANQPQHF	TGCAGTGCTCGACCGCGGGGCGCCAATCAGCCCCAGCATTTT
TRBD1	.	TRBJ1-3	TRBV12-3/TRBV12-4	CAIQDRDHRNTIYF	TGTGCCATCCAGGACAGGGACCATAGAAACACCATATATTTT
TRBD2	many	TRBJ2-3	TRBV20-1	CSASTSGAWGTDTQYF	TGCAGTGCTAGCACTAGCGGGGCCTGGGGGACAGATACGCAGTATTTT
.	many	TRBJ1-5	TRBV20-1	CSARDGQTPQHF	TGCAGTGCTCGTGACGGGCAGACGCCCCAGCATTTT
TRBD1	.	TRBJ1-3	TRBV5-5	CASSLQGGEGLNTIYF	TGTGCCAGCAGCCTTCAGGGGGGCGAGGGTTTGAACACCATATATTTT
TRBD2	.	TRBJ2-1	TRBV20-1	CSANPSGGPLGEQFF	TGCAGTGCTAATCCTAGCGGGGGCCCCTTGGGTGAGCAGTTCTTC
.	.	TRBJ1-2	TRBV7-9	CASRKSLSELYGYTF	TGTGCCAGCAGAAAAAGCTTGTCAGAGCTCTATGGCTACACCTTC
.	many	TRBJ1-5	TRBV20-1	CSAERGGPEPQHF	TGCAGTGCCGAAAGAGGGGGGCCCGAGCCCCAGCATTTT
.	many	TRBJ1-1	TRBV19	CASSINRLTEAFF	TGTGCCAGTAGTATCAATCGCCTCACTGAAGCTTTCTTT
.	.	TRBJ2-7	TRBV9	CASSVGQDYQREQYF	TGTGCCAGCAGCGTAGGACAGGACTACCAACGAGAGCAGTACTTC
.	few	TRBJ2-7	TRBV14	CASSRLGSGEQYF	TGTGCCAGCAGCCGGTTGGGGTCCGGGGAGCAGTACTTC
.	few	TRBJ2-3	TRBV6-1	CASTSAGDKDTQYF	TGTGCCAGCACCTCGGCCGGGGATAAGGATACGCAGTATTTT
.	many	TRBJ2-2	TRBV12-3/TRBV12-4	CAINRFGGDTGELFF	TGTGCCATCAACCGCTTTGGGGGTGACACCGGGGAGCTGTTTTTT
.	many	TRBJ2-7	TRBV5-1	CASSLVQGAPYEQYF	TGCGCCAGCAGCTTGGTCCAGGGAGCTCCCTACGAGCAGTACTTC
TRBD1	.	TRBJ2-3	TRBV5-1	CASSLVGQSTDTQYF	TGCGCCAGCAGCTTGGTGGGACAGAGCACAGATACGCAGTATTTT
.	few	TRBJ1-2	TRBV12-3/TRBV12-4	CASRTWGVDGYTF	TGTGCCAGCAGAACTTGGGGGGTAGATGGCTACACCTTC
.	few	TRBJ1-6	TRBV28	CASSHHSSYNSPLHF	TGTGCCAGCAGTCACCACAGCTCCTATAATTCACCCCTCCACTTT
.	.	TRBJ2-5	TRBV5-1	CASSLVESRRETQYF	TGCGCCAGCAGCTTGGTTGAAAGCAGGCGAGAGACCCAGTACTTC
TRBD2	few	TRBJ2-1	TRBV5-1	CASSLGLAGGPSAEQFF	TGCGCCAGCAGCTTGGGGCTAGCGGGGGGGCCGTCAGCTGAGCAGTTCTTC
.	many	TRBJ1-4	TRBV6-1	CASNKEGVANEKLFF	TGTGCCAGCAACAAAGAAGGGGTCGCTAATGAAAAACTGTTTTTT
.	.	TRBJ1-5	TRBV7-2	CASSLARAGNQPQHF	TGTGCCAGCAGCTTAGCTAGGGCAGGTAATCAGCCCCAGCATTTT
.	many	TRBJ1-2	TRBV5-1	CASSLAGDNYGYTF	TGCGCCAGCAGCTTGGCGGGGGATAACTATGGCTACACCTTC
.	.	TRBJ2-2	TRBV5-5	CASSLTGILRAGELFF	TGTGCCAGCAGCTTAACAGGGATCTTACGGGCCGGGGAGCTGTTTTTT
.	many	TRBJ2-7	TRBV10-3	CAISGGSDEQYF	TGTGCCATCAGTGGGGGATCGGACGAGCAGTACTTC
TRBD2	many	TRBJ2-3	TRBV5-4	CASSLYLAGGGTDTQYF	TGTGCCAGCAGCTTGTATCTGGCGGGGGGAGGCACAGATACGCAGTATTTT
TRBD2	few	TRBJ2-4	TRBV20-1	CSARGLGNIQYF	TGCAGTGCTAGGGGACTAGGGAACATTCAGTACTTC
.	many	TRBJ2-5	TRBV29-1	CSVVEAEETQYF	TGCAGCGTTGTGGAGGCCGAAGAGACCCAGTACTTC
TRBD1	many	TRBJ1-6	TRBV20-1	CSAFDRGYNSPLHF	TGCAGTGCTTTCGACAGGGGCTATAATTCACCCCTCCACTTT
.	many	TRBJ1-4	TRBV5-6	CASSLRARDPATNEKLFF	TGTGCCAGCAGCTTGCGGGCCCGCGATCCTGCAACTAATGAAAAACTGTTTTTT
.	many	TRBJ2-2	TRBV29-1	CSVLPAGGTGELFF	TGCAGCGTCCTTCCCGCTGGGGGGACCGGGGAGCTGTTTTTT
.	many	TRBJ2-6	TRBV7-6	CASSLGRVDTLSGANVLTF	TGTGCCAGCAGCTTAGGCAGGGTGGATACTCTCTCTGGGGCCAACGTCCTGACTTTC
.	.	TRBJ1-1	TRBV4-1	CASSHPVARDTEAFF	TGCGCCAGCAGCCATCCTGTTGCCCGGGACACTGAAGCTTTCTTT
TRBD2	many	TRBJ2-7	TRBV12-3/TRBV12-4	CASTSGGASGSRHEQYF	TGTGCCAGCACCTCGGGGGGTGCTAGCGGGAGCAGGCACGAGCAGTACTTC
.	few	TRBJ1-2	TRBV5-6	CASSQGSRTGVGYTF	TGTGCCAGCAGCCAGGGCAGCCGGACGGGGGTTGGCTACACCTTC
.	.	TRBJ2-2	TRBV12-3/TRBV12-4	CASRRGGSTGELFF	TGTGCCAGCAGAAGGGGGGGAAGCACCGGGGAGCTGTTTTTT
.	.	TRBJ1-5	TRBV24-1	CATSDSDLNQPQHF	TGTGCCACCAGTGATTCGGACCTAAATCAGCCCCAGCATTTT
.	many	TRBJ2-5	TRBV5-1	CASSLDGLAAETQYF	TGCGCCAGCAGCTTGGACGGGCTAGCCGCAGAGACCCAGTACTTC